These T cell receptor beta chains were read from a single sample in a study of T cell repertoires in cytomegalovirus infection. TCRdb recomputed calls from the reads with MiXCR, one row per CDR3 protein. The sample lists fewer than 200,000 distinct CDR3 sequences, about 21% occurring once. Specimen: PBMCs. The source of these receptors is a human donor in good health (CMV status not recorded). Some clones in this sample may be carry-over from other donors' samples. CDR3s include the opening cysteine and the closing phenylalanine or tryptophan. The D gene is left open where the match is weak. Where a row states a size, it is once, few, many or the class of an expanded clone; other rows omit it.

size: .; D: TRBD2; J: TRBJ2-1; V: TRBV10-3; CDR3: CAISLREGLNNEQFF; DNA: TGTGCCATCAGCCTCCGGGAGGGCCTAAACAATGAGCAGTTCTTC
size: .; D: .; J: TRBJ1-3; V: TRBV4-1; CDR3: CASSQVGHRSGNTIYF; DNA: TGCGCCAGCAGCCAAGTCGGACACCGCTCTGGAAACACCATATATTTT
size: .; D: .; J: TRBJ1-1; V: TRBV6-1; CDR3: CAITGTKNTEAFF; DNA: TGTGCCATTACCGGGACAAAGAACACTGAAGCTTTCTTT
size: few; D: TRBD1; J: TRBJ1-5; V: TRBV19; CDR3: CASSLGQDGQPQHF; DNA: TGTGCCAGTAGTCTCGGACAGGACGGTCAGCCCCAGCATTTT
size: .; D: TRBD1; J: TRBJ2-1; V: TRBV20-1; CDR3: CSAGRGTGEMWEQFF; DNA: TGCAGTGCTGGCAGAGGGACAGGGGAAATGTGGGAGCAGTTCTTC
size: once; D: .; J: TRBJ1-1; V: TRBV9; CDR3: CASSVERSTEAFF; DNA: TGTGCCAGCAGCGTAGAGCGGTCCACTGAAGCTTTCTTT
size: .; D: TRBD1; J: TRBJ2-1; V: TRBV20-1; CDR3: CSARDRTGPRVEQFF; DNA: TGCAGTGCTAGAGATCGGACAGGCCCACGCGTTGAGCAGTTCTTC
size: few; D: TRBD2; J: TRBJ2-1; V: TRBV28; CDR3: CASERGTYNEQFF; DNA: TGTGCCAGTGAGCGGGGTACATACAATGAGCAGTTCTTC
size: .; D: TRBD1; J: TRBJ2-1; V: TRBV3-1; CDR3: CASSQERGTGIHEQFF; DNA: TGTGCCAGCAGCCAAGAAAGAGGGACAGGGATACATGAGCAGTTCTTC
size: many; D: .; J: TRBJ2-2; V: TRBV6-2/TRBV6-3; CDR3: CASSYSTRDTGELFF; DNA: TGTGCCAGCAGTTACAGCACCAGGGACACCGGGGAGCTGTTTTTT
size: few; D: .; J: TRBJ2-2; V: TRBV19; CDR3: CASSNSPTGELFF; DNA: TGTGCCAGTAGTAACAGTCCCACCGGGGAGCTGTTTTTT
size: few; D: TRBD1; J: TRBJ2-7; V: TRBV29-1; CDR3: CSVAGQGGTYEQYF; DNA: TGCAGCGTGGCGGGACAGGGGGGGACCTACGAGCAGTACTTC
size: .; D: .; J: TRBJ2-7; V: TRBV29-1; CDR3: CSVEDPTGLDYEQYF; DNA: TGCAGCGTTGAAGATCCGACAGGACTAGACTACGAGCAGTACTTC
size: many; D: TRBD1; J: TRBJ2-3; V: TRBV6-6; CDR3: CASSYSDRTYPSTDTQYF; DNA: TGTGCCAGCAGTTACTCGGACAGGACGTACCCAAGCACAGATACGCAGTATTTT
size: .; D: .; J: TRBJ1-5; V: TRBV4-1; CDR3: CASSQEYSNQPQHF; DNA: TGCGCCAGCAGCCAAGAGTATAGCAATCAGCCCCAGCATTTT
size: .; D: TRBD1; J: TRBJ2-7; V: TRBV19; CDR3: CASRLRQGPYEQYF; DNA: TGTGCCAGTAGACTGAGACAGGGACCCTACGAGCAGTACTTC
size: many; D: TRBD1; J: TRBJ1-2; V: TRBV7-2; CDR3: CASSRDRVSGYTF; DNA: TGTGCCAGCAGCCGGGACAGGGTGAGCGGCTACACCTTC
size: few; D: TRBD2; J: TRBJ2-1; V: TRBV4-1; CDR3: CASSQLSGGYNEQFF; DNA: TGCGCCAGCAGCCAACTTAGCGGGGGTTACAATGAGCAGTTCTTC